This TCR beta chain derives from a study of OX40 agonist ivuxolimab in advanced cancers. Study summary: Participants could have had prior anti-PD-1, anti-PD-L1 or anti-CTLA-4 therapy, and approximately 37% had some. Study-level results: CD4+ and CD8+ blood T cells expanded clonally by week 6 at 0.1 to 3.0 mg/kg.

Autoimmune disease history or systemic immunosuppression disqualified patients. Looked up from germline, CDR1 is WSHSY and CDR2 is SAAADI. Trimming removed 8 bases at V and 4 bases at J, with 18 bases between. This CDR3 is built from 15 residues. This table comes from immunoSEQ multiplex PCR, and its TCRdb copy is limited to in-frame clones, with some not included. The sample carries some 44,000 clones, about 80% recorded once. This clone has a count of ten or more. Its antigen is as yet unknown. This TCR was recovered from an adult with an advanced solid tumor such as melanoma, head and neck, liver or kidney cancer. The chain recombines TRBV10-2 with TRBJ2-1; possible D gene TRBD2, 6 bases. The sequences come from CD4+ or CD8+ T cells sorted from blood, collected in a trial of the OX40 agonist ivuxolimab. The CDR3 spells CASSQRGAGYNEQFF. The CDR3 nucleotides read TGCGCCAGCTCCCAACGGGGAGCGGGTTACAATGAGCAGTTCTTC.